Each of the 11 T cell receptor beta chains below was sequenced from the same sample in a study of T cells in Graves' hyperthyroidism and ophthalmopathy. There were TCR beta CDR3 regions amplified from RNA transcripts. HTBI primers were employed in a first-round RT-PCR of the TCR CDR3. TCRdb reprocessed the multiplex PCR reads via MiXCR and lists one record per CDR3 protein. The sample comprises fewer than 850,000 distinct CDR3 sequences, 17% of which are singletons, and 15% to 19% rests with the top ten. The sample was blood. These receptors originate from a man aged 45-60 years with Graves' hyperthyroidism.

This clonotype appeared many times. The chain employs TRBV2 and TRBJ2-2, with 11 bases matching TRBD2. V trimming: 5 bases; J trimming: 4 bases; junction bases outside the gene matches: 6. The germline V gene has CDR1 SNHLY and CDR2 FYNNEI. The CDR3 has 16 amino acids. In DNA, the CDR3 is TGTGCCAGCAGTCCCTCGACTAGCGGGGTCACCGGGGAGCTGTTTTTT. Protein product: CASSPSTSGVTGELFF.

This clonotype was seen repeatedly, ten times or more. This chain connects TRBV3-1 to TRBJ2-7; TRBD2 aligns across 9 bases. CDR1 and CDR2 from the germline V gene are LGHDT and YNNKEL (reference sequence). V lost 1 base to trimming and J lost 2 bases; unmatched junction nucleotides: 3. The CDR3 sequence is 15 residues long. CDR3 sequence reads: CASSQGLAATYEQYF. In DNA, the CDR3 is TGTGCCAGCAGCCAAGGACTAGCGGCAACCTACGAGCAGTACTTC.

The chain employs TRBV9 and TRBJ2-1; tentatively, D is TRBD2 (5 bases). V was shortened by 2 bases and J by 5 bases, with 8 bases between the two germline ends. The CDR3 sequence is 13 residues long. Germline V lookup: CDR1 SGDLS, CDR2 YYNGEE. The CDR3 sequence: CASSVGADNEQFF. The CDR3 region has the DNA TGTGCCAGCAGCGTGGGAGCGGACAATGAGCAGTTCTTC.

This clonotype was counted at least ten times. V gene TRBV28 combines with J gene TRBJ2-3; weak D call: TRBD2 (6 bases). Germline V lookup: CDR1 MDHEN, CDR2 SYDVKM. The CDR3 runs 16 residues. Trimming shortened V by 6 bases and J by 0 bases, and 16 bases separated the two germline ends. This chain's CDR3 is CASSRSLAGSTDTQYF. CDR3 bases: TGTGCCAGCAGCCGAAGTCTGGCGGGGAGCACAGATACGCAGTATTTT.

This clonotype was picked up many times. The V gene is TRBV11-2, the J gene TRBJ2-1, with D tentatively TRBD2 (6 bases). V gave up 3 bases and J gave up 4 bases, with 13 bases separating them. The CDR3 covers 15 residues. Germline assignment: CDR1 SGHAT and CDR2 FQNNGV. The CDR3 region has the DNA TGTGCCAGCAGCTTGACCAGCGGGTATTACAATGAGCAGTTCTTC. Its translation: CASSLTSGYYNEQFF.

This clonotype has only a few counts. The chain combines TRBV5-1 with TRBJ1-1, with D perhaps matching TRBD1 (5 bases). The CDR3 consists of 15 residues. Germline CDR1 SGHRS, CDR2 YFSETQ. V lost 6 bases and J lost 1, with 16 bases in between. In DNA form, the CDR3 reads TGCGCCAGCACCGGTGGGACGCAACCGAACACTGAAGCTTTCTTT. It specifies CASTGGTQPNTEAFF.

The sample holds many counts of this clonotype. This chain joins TRBV12-3 or TRBV12-4 and TRBJ1-1, with D possibly TRBD1 on 5 matching bases. This CDR3 is 15 amino acids long. Trimming removed 6 bases at V and 7 bases at J, with 21 bases between. This CDR3 is CASRNPRAGWDEAFF. In DNA, the CDR3 is TGTGCCAGCAGAAACCCCAGGGCCGGGTGGGATGAAGCTTTCTTT.

This clonotype was detected only a few times. The chain employs TRBV5-1 and TRBJ2-3, with 8 bases identical to TRBD2. This CDR3 has 16 amino acids. Trimming removed 4 bases from V and 0 bases from J; junction bases left unmatched: 7. CDR1 and CDR2 from the germline V gene are SGHRS and YFSETQ. CDR3 nucleotides: TGCGCCAGCAGCCCCCCCTCTAGCGGGAGCACAGATACGCAGTATTTT. Its translation is CASSPPSSGSTDTQYF. The whole variable domain, remainder taken from reference TRBV5-1 and TRBJ2-3, is KAGVTQTPRYLIKTRGQQVTLSCSPISGHRSVSWYQQTPGQGLQFLFEYFSETQRNKGNFPGRFSGRQFSNSRSEMNVSTLELGDSALYLCASSPPSSGSTDTQYFGPGTRLTVL.

This clonotype has a handful of counts. The rearrangement links TRBV3-1 to TRBJ1-1, with TRBD1 identical over 7 bases. V lost 3 bases, J lost 3 bases, and 10 bases stayed unmatched. Germline CDR1 reads LGHDT; CDR2 reads YNNKEL (reference sequence). This CDR3 is built from 16 residues. The CDR3: CASSHRQGKGDTEAFF. CDR3 in DNA: TGTGCCAGCAGCCACCGACAGGGTAAAGGGGACACTGAAGCTTTCTTT.

This clonotype has ten or more counts. The rearrangement links TRBV12-3 or TRBV12-4 to TRBJ2-6; no reliable D call. Between the trimmed V and J ends, which lost 5 bases and 2 bases, there was a span of 10 bases. The CDR3 runs to 15 residues. CDR3 loop: CASSPPYPGANVLTF. The DNA of the CDR3 is TGTGCCAGCAGTCCGCCCTATCCTGGGGCCAACGTCCTGACTTTC.

This clonotype was picked up a small number of times. V and J are TRBV6-9 and TRBJ1-5; 8 positions agree with TRBD1. V was pared by 0 bases and J by 2 bases, with 3 bases of the junction left unmatched. The CDR3 has 16 residues. The germline V gene has CDR1 MNHGY and CDR2 SVAAGI. The CDR3: CASSYSAGQGNQPQHF. The CDR3 nucleotides are TGTGCCAGCAGTTATTCCGCGGGACAGGGCAATCAGCCCCAGCATTTT.